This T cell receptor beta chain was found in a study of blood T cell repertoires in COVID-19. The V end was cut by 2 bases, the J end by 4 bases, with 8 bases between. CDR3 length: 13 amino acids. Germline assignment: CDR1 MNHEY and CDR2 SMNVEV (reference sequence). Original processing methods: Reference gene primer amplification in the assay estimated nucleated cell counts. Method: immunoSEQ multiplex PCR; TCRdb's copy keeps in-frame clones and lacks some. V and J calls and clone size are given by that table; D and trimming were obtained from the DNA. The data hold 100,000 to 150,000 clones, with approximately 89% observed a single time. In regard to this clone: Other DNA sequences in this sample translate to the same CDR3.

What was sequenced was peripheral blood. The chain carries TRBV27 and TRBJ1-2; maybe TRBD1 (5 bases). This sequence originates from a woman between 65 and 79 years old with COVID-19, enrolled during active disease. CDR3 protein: CASSLRGGYGYTF. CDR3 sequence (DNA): TGTGCCAGCAGTTTAAGGGGTGGCTATGGCTACACCTTC.